This TCR beta chain was observed in a study of cytomegalovirus exposure and HLA in healthy donors. This PCR relied on a set of 60 Vbeta primers and 13 Jbeta primers. Data came from immunoSEQ multiplex PCR; TCRdb stores just in-frame clones and leaves some out. The sample has 200,000 or so clones, approximately 78% seen once; the top ten hold 6.5%. Germline loops: CDR1 SGHDT, CDR2 YYEEEE. The trim removed 4 bases at V and 1 base at J, leaving 6 bases unmatched. This CDR3 is 15 amino acids long. Sequenced material: PBMCs. The chain has TRBV5-6 and TRBJ1-1; 8 nucleotides agree with TRBD1. The TCR sequence derives from a woman aged 45 to 65 in good health and CMV-seropositive. In nucleotides, the CDR3 is TGTGCCAGCAGCGGTAACAGGGGGACGAACACTGAAGCTTTCTTT. This gives the protein CASSGNRGTNTEAFF.